The 21 T cell receptor beta chains presented below share a single source sample, sequenced in a study of monozygotic twins with inflammatory bowel disease (dated by TCRdb to between 2017 and 2020). The library was generated by 5' RACE. The instrument given in TCRdb is Illumina HiSeq 2500. Based on TCRdb reprocessing of the reads, there is one entry per CDR3 protein sequence, and DNA is missing. The sample's table lists a count of over 110,000 distinct CDR3 sequences. About 2.6% of the sample comes from the top ten. Sequenced sample: blood. These receptors were obtained from a human donor with ulcerative colitis or Crohn's disease, or a healthy co-twin of an affected twin (not recorded which).

The chain recombines TRBV3-1 with TRBJ2-1; TCRdb proposes TRBD2, but this gene call is untestable without DNA. Germline V gene sequence: CDR1 LGHDT, CDR2 YNNKEL (reference sequence). The CDR3 covers 16 residues. The CDR3 region is CASSHLFGRADNEQFF.

This rearrangement joins TRBV9 to TRBJ2-2; TCRdb picks TRBD1, but there is no DNA to check that call. Germline V gives CDR1 SGDLS, CDR2 YYNGEE. The CDR3 is 14 residues long. The CDR3 is CASSVSGRSGELFF.

The V and J genes are TRBV27 and TRBJ2-7; the TCRdb D gene call, TRBD1, has no DNA to confirm it. Germline V gene data show CDR1 as MNHEY and CDR2 as SMNVEV (reference sequence). The CDR3 totals 14 residues. The CDR3 here is CASRESRASYEQYF.

The chain has TRBV20-1 and TRBJ2-5; TCRdb selects TRBD2, and the lack of DNA leaves this call unchecked. The CDR3 is made up of 16 amino acids. Looked up from germline, CDR1 is DFQATT and CDR2 is SNEGSKA (reference sequence). The CDR3 protein is CSAKNRLAGDQETQYF.

J is TRBJ2-1 and V is TRBV19. The CDR3 totals 12 residues. Germline lookup yields CDR1 LNHDA and CDR2 SQIVND (reference sequence). The CDR3 region is CASSIRLGEQFF.

This chain joins TRBV20-1 and TRBJ1-2. The CDR3 length is 12 residues. CDR1 and CDR2 (germline): DFQATT, SNEGSKA (reference sequence). The CDR3 reads CSSYWTNYGYTF.

The chain joins TRBV3-1 to TRBJ1-2. CDR3 length equals 15 residues. The germline V gene has CDR1 LGHDT and CDR2 YNNKEL (reference sequence). The CDR3 protein is CASSQEGLWRVPYTF.

The rearrangement links TRBV20-1 to TRBJ2-7; no DNA is available, so the TRBD2 call from TCRdb remains unchecked. This CDR3 contains 16 residues. CDR1 is DFQATT, CDR2 SNEGSKA, per germline (reference sequence). The CDR3 spells CSVQVLTSGGTYEQYF.

The gene calls are TRBV6-5 and TRBJ1-5; TCRdb picks TRBD1, but there is no DNA to check that call. The CDR3 spans 13 residues. Germline V gene sequence: CDR1 MNHEY, CDR2 SVGAGI. The CDR3 here is CASSLDRGQPQHF.

The rearrangement joins TRBV6-1 to TRBJ1-1. This CDR3 is 16 amino acids long. Germline CDR1 reads MNHNS; CDR2 reads SASEGT. The CDR3 loop reads CASRVGTLRPNTEAFF.

The genes are TRBV3-1 and TRBJ2-2. Germline CDR1 reads LGHDT; CDR2 reads YNNKEL (reference sequence). The CDR3 contains 13 residues. The CDR3 here is CASALVNTGELFF.

The CDR3 spells CSARSGTGLPRNQPQHF. The chain carries TRBV20-1 and TRBJ1-5; TCRdb reports TRBD1, a call that lacks DNA to check it against. The CDR3 loop spans 17 amino acids. The germline CDR1 and CDR2 sequences are DFQATT and SNEGSKA (reference sequence).

V is TRBV29-1 and J is TRBJ2-2; without DNA, the TCRdb call of TRBD1 cannot be checked. The germline V gene has CDR1 SQVTM and CDR2 ANQGSEA. The length of the CDR3 is 15 residues. This chain's CDR3 is CSVDNGGQGTGELFF.

This chain links TRBV5-4 with TRBJ1-5; the TCRdb call, TRBD1, lacks DNA for checking. Germline V CDR1 and CDR2: SGHNT, YYREEE (reference sequence). The CDR3 is 14 residues long. The chain's CDR3 is CASSLSGDNQPQHF.

The chain is built from TRBV27 and TRBJ1-4; TCRdb's assignment of TRBD1 cannot be checked, as there is no DNA. Germline CDR1 reads MNHEY; CDR2 reads SMNVEV (reference sequence). This CDR3 spans 16 amino acids. The CDR3 loop reads CASSLSQGQGDEKLFF.

The rearrangement uses TRBV20-1 and TRBJ2-7; TCRdb's D call of TRBD1 is untestable without DNA. Germline CDR1 DFQATT, CDR2 SNEGSKA (reference sequence). There are 14 residues in the CDR3. CDR3 loop: CSARHRTGYYEQYF.

V usage is TRBV14 and J usage is TRBJ2-7; absent DNA, TCRdb's TRBD1 call cannot be checked. CDR1 is SGHDN, CDR2 FVKESK, per germline. The CDR3 is made up of 15 amino acids. CDR3 loop: CASSRGTPIANEQYF.

This chain connects TRBV7-2 to TRBJ1-5; the D gene TCRdb calls, TRBD1, cannot be checked with no DNA. Germline V lookup: CDR1 SGHTA, CDR2 FQGNSA. CDR3 size: 15 residues. The CDR3 region is CASSLRGQQNQPQHF.

The genes are TRBV5-1 and TRBJ2-1; the TCRdb call, TRBD1, lacks DNA for checking. Looked up from germline, CDR1 is SGHRS and CDR2 is YFSETQ. The CDR3 contains 15 residues. CDR3 amino acids: CASSLAGGPFNEQFF.

The genes are TRBV6-6 and TRBJ1-2. Germline CDR1 MNHNY, CDR2 SVGAGI (reference sequence). The CDR3 is made up of 13 amino acids. CDR3 loop: CASSPSANYGYTF.

The chain joins TRBV7-6 to TRBJ2-3. Germline loops: CDR1 SGHVS, CDR2 FNYEAQ. This CDR3 contains 13 residues. The CDR3: CASSIMSIDTQYF.